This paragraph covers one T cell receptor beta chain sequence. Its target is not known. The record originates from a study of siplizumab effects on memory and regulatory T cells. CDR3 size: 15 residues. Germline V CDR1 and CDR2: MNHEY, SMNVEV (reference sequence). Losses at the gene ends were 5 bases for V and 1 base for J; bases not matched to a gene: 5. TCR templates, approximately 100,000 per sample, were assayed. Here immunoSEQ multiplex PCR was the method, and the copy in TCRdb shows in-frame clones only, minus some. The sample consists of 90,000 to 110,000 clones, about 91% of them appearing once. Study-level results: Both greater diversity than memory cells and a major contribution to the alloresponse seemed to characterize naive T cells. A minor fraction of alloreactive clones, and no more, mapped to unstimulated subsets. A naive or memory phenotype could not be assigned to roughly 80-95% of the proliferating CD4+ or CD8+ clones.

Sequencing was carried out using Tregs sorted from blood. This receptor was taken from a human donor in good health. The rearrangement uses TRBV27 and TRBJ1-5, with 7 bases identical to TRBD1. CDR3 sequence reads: CASSANRGSNQPQHF. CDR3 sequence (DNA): TGTGCCAGCAGTGCCAACAGGGGAAGCAATCAGCCCCAGCATTTT.